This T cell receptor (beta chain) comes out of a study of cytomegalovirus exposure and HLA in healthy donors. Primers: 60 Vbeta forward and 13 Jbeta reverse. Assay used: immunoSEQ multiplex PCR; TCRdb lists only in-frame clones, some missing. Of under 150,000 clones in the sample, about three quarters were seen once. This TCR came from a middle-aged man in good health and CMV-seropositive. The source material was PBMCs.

The CDR3 DNA reads as TGTGCCAGCAGCGCCCCTAGACAGGGGGCGCTCGTTGATGGCTACACCTTC. This codes for CASSAPRQGALVDGYTF. This chain joins TRBV9 and TRBJ1-2; 10 nucleotides agree with TRBD1. CDR1 is SGDLS and CDR2 is YYNGEE in the germline V gene. The V and J ends lost 3 bases and 6 bases, in that order; junction bases with no gene match: 14. The CDR3 covers 17 residues.